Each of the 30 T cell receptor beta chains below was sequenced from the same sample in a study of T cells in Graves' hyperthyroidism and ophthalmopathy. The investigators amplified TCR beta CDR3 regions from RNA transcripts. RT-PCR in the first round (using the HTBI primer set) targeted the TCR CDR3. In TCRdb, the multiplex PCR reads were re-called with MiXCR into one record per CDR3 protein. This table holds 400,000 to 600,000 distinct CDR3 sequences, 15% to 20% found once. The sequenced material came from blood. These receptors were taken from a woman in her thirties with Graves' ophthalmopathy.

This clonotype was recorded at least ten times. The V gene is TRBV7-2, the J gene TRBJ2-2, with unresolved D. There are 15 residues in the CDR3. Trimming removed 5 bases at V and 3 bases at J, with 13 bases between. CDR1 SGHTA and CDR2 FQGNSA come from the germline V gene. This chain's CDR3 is CASSRAGVYTGELFF. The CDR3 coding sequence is TGTGCCAGCAGCCGAGCTGGGGTGTACACCGGGGAGCTGTTTTTT.

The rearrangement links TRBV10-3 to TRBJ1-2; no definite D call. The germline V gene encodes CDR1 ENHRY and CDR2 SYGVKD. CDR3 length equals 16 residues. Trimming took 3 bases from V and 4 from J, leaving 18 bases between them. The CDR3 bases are TGTGCCATCAGTGATCTAGCCTCCGCAGCGGGCTATGGCTACACCTTC. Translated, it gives CAISDLASAAGYGYTF.

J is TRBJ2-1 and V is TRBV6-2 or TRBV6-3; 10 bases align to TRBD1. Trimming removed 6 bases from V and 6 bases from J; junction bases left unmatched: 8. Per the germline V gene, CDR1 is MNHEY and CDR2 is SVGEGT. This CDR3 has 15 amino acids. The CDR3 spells CASSQGQGYSNEQFF. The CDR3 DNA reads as TGTGCCAGCAGCCAGGGACAGGGGTATTCCAATGAGCAGTTCTTC.

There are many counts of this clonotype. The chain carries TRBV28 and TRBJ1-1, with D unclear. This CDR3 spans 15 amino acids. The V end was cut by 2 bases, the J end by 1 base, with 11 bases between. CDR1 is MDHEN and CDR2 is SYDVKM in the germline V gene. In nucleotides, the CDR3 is TGTGCCAGCAGTTTAGAGAGGTTAAGGAACACTGAAGCTTTCTTT. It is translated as CASSLERLRNTEAFF.

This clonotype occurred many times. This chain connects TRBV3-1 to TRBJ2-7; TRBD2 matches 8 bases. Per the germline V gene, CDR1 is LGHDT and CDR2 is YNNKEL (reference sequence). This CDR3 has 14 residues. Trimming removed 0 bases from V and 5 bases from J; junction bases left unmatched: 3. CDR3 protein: CASSQEAGVDEQYF. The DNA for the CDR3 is TGTGCCAGCAGCCAAGAAGCGGGAGTCGACGAGCAGTACTTC.

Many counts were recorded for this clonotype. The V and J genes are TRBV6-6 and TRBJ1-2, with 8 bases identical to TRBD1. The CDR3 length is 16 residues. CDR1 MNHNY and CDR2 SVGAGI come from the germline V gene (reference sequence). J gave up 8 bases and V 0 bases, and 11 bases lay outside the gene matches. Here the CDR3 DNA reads TGTGCCAGCAGTTACTCGGGGGGGCAGGGGGCGCAAGGCTACACCTTC. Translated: CASSYSGGQGAQGYTF.

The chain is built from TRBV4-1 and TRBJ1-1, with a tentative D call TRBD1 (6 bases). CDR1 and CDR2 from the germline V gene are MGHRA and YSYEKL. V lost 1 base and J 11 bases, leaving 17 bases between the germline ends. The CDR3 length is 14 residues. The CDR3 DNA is TGCGCCAGCAGCCAAGGACAGGCAAACTATGGGGCTTTCTTT. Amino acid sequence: CASSQGQANYGAFF.

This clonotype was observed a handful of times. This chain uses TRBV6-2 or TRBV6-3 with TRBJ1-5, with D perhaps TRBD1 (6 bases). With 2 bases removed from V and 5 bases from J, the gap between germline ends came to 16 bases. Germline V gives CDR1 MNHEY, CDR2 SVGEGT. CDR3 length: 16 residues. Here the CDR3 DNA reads TGTGCCAGCAGTTACGAACAGGGAGGACGGTATCAGCCCCAGCATTTT. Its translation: CASSYEQGGRYQPQHF.

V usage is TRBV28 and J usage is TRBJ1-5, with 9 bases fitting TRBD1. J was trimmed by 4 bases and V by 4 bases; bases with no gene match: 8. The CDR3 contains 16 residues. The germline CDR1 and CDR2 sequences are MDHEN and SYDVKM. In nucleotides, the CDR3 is TGTGCCAGCAGTTCCCGGACAGGGGTAATTAATCAGCCCCAGCATTTT. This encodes CASSSRTGVINQPQHF.

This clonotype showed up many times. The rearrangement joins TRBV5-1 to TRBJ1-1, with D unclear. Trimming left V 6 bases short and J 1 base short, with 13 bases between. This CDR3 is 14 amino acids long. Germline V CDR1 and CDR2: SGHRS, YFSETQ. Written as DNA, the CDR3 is TGCGCCAGCATGGGAGGGTCGTGGAACACTGAAGCTTTCTTT. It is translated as CASMGGSWNTEAFF.

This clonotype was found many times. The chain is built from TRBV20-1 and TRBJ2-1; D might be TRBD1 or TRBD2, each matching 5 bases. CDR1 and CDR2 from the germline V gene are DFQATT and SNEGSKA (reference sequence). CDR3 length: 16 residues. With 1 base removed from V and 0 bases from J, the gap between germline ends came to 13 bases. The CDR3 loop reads CSARGGTESSYNEQFF. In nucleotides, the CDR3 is TGCAGTGCTAGAGGAGGGACGGAGAGCTCCTACAATGAGCAGTTCTTC.

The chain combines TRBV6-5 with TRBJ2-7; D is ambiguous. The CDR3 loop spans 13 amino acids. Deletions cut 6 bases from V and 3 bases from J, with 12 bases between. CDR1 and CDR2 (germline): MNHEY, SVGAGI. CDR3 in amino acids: CASRATGYYEQYF. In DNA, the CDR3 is TGTGCCAGCAGAGCGACCGGGTACTACGAGCAGTACTTC.

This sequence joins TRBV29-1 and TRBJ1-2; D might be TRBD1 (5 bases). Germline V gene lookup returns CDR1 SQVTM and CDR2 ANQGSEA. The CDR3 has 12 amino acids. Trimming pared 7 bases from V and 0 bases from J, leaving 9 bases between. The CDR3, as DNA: TGCAGCGCGACAGTATCTAACTATGGCTACACCTTC. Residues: CSATVSNYGYTF.

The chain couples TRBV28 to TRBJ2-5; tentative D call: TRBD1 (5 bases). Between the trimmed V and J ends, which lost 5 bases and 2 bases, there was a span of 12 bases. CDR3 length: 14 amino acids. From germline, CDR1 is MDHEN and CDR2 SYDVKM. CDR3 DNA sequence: TGTGCCAGCAGTCCGCAGGGATGGCAAGAGACCCAGTACTTC. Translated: CASSPQGWQETQYF. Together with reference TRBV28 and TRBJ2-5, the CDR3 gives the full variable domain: DVKVTQSSRYLVKRTGEKVFLECVQDMDHENMFWYRQDPGLGLRLIYFSYDVKMKEKGDIPEGYSVSREKKERFSLILESASTNQTSMYLCASSPQGWQETQYFGPGTRLLVL.

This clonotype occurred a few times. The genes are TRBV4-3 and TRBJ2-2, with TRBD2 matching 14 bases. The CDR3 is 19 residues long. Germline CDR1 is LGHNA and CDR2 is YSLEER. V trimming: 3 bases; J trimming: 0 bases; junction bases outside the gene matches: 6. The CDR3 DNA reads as TGCGCCAGCAGCCATCCGGGACTAGCGGGAGATTCGAACACCGGGGAGCTGTTTTTT. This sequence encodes CASSHPGLAGDSNTGELFF.

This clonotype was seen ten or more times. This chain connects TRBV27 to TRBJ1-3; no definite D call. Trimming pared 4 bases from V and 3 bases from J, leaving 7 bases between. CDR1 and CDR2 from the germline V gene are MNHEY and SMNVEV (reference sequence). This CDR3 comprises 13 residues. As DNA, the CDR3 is TGTGCCAGCAGTTCGCAGGTTGGAAACACCATATATTTT. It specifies CASSSQVGNTIYF.

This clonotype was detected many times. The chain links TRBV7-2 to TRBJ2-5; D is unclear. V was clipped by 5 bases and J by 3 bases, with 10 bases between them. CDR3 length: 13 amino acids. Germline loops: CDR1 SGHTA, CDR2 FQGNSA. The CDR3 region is CASSQSDKETQYF. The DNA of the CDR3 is TGTGCCAGCAGCCAAAGCGACAAAGAGACCCAGTACTTC.

The chain's CDR3 is CATSDPGLAGYTDTQYF. CDR3 nucleotide sequence: TGTGCCACCAGTGACCCGGGACTAGCGGGATACACAGATACGCAGTATTTT. V and J are TRBV24-1 and TRBJ2-3; 13 positions match TRBD2. The CDR3 is 17 amino acids. Germline V gene sequence: CDR1 KGHDR, CDR2 SFDVKD. V trimming: 4 bases; J trimming: 2 bases; junction bases outside the gene matches: 5.

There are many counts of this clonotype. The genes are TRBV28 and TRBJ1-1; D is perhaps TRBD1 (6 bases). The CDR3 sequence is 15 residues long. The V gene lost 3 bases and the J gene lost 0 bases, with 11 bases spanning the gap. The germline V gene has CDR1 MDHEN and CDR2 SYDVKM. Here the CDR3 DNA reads TGTGCCAGCAGTTTGGAGGGACATTTGAACACTGAAGCTTTCTTT. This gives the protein CASSLEGHLNTEAFF. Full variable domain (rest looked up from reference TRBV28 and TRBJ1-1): DVKVTQSSRYLVKRTGEKVFLECVQDMDHENMFWYRQDPGLGLRLIYFSYDVKMKEKGDIPEGYSVSREKKERFSLILESASTNQTSMYLCASSLEGHLNTEAFFGQGTRLTVV.

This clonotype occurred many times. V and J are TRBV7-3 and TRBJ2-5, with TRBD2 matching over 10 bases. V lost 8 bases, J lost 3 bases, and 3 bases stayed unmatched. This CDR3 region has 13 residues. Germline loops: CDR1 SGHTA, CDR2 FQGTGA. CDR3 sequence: CASSSGREETQYF. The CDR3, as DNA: TGTGCCAGCTCGAGCGGGAGGGAAGAGACCCAGTACTTC. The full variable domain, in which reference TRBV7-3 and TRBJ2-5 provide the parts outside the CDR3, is GAGVSQTPSNKVTEKGKYVELRCDPISGHTALYWYRQSLGQGPEFLIYFQGTGAADDSGLPNDRFFAVRPEGSVSTLKIQRTERGDSAVYLCASSSGREETQYFGPGTRLLVL.

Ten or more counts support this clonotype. CDR3 sequence: CASSALGTATYNEQFF. In DNA, the CDR3 is TGTGCCAGCAGTGCCTTAGGGACAGCGACCTACAATGAGCAGTTCTTC. The chain joins TRBV6-1 to TRBJ2-1, with 7 bases aligning to TRBD1. CDR1 and CDR2 from the germline V gene are MNHNS and SASEGT. This CDR3 spans 16 amino acids. V lost 4 bases to trimming and J lost 2 bases; unmatched junction nucleotides: 8.

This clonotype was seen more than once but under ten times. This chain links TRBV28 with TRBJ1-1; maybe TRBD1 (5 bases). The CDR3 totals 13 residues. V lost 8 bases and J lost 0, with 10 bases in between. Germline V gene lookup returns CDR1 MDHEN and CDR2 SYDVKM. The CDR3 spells CASGLGVNTEAFF. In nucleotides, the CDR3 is TGTGCCAGCGGACTAGGGGTGAACACTGAAGCTTTCTTT.

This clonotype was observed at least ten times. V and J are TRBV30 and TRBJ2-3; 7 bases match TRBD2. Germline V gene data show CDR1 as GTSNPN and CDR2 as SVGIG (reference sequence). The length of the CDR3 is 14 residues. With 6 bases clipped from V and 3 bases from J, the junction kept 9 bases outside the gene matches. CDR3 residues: CACPWRGRTDTQYF. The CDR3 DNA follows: TGTGCCTGCCCCTGGCGGGGGAGAACAGATACGCAGTATTTT.

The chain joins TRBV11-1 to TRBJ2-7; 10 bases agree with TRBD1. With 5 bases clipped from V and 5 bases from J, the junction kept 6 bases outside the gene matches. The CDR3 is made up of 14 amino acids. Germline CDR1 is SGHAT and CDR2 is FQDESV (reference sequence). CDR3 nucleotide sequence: TGTGCCAGCAGCCCTCGGACAGGGGGTAACGAGCAGTACTTC. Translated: CASSPRTGGNEQYF.

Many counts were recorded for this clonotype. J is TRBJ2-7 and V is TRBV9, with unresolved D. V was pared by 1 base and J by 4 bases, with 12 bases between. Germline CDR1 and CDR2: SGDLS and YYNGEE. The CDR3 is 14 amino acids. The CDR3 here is CASSVTPDSYEQYF. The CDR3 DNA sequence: TGTGCCAGCAGCGTAACTCCAGATAGTTACGAGCAGTACTTC.

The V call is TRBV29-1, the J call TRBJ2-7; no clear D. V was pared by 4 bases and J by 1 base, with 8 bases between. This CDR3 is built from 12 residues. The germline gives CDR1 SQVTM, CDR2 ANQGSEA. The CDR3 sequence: CSVVMVSYEQYF. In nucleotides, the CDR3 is TGCAGCGTTGTCATGGTTTCCTACGAGCAGTACTTC.

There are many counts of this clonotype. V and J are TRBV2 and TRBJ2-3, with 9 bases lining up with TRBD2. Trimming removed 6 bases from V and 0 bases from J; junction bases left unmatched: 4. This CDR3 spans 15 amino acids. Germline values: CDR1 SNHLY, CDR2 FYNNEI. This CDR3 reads CASRTSGTSTDTQYF. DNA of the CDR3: TGTGCCAGCAGGACTAGCGGCACAAGCACAGATACGCAGTATTTT.

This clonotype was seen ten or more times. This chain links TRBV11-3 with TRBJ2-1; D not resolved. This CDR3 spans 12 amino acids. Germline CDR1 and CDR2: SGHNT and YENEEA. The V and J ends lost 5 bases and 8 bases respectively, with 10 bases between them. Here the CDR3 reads CASSAQYDEQFF. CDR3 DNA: TGTGCCAGCAGCGCCCAGTACGATGAGCAGTTCTTC.

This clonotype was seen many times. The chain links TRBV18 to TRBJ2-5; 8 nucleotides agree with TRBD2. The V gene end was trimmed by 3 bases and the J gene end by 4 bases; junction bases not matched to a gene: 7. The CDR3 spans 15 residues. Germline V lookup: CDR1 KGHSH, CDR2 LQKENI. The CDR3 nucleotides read TGTGCCAGCTCACCGCCCACTGCGGGGGGAGAGACCCAGTACTTC. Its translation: CASSPPTAGGETQYF.

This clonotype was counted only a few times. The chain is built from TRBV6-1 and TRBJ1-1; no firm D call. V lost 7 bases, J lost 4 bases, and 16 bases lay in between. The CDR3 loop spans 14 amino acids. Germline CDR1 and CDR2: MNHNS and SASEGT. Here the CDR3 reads CASTARSLATEAFF. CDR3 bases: TGTGCCAGCACCGCACGGTCCCTGGCCACTGAAGCTTTCTTT.